Listed below are T cell receptor beta chains from one sample, sequenced in a study of CD8+CD57+ T cells in acquired aplastic anemia. TCRdb reanalysed the reads using MiXCR and keeps one entry per CDR3 protein. The data show under 200,000 distinct CDR3 sequences, roughly 47% seen once. The material sequenced was sorted CD4+, CD8+, or CD8+CD57+ T cells (not recorded which) from PBMCs. The receptors stem from a human donor in good health. Each CDR3 is given with its conserved first and last residue. D genes are given only for firm matches. A clone size is listed for some rows: how often the clone was seen (once, few, many), or a class if it is expanded.

clone size,J gene,CDR3 length,V gene,D gene,CDR3 protein,CDR3 DNA
few,TRBJ1-1,15,TRBV18,-,CASSLTGQTNTEAFF,TGTGCCAGCTCACTAACCGGACAGACGAACACTGAAGCTTTCTTT
few,TRBJ2-7,13,TRBV5-1,TRBD1,CASSFLTGDEQYF,TGCGCCAGCAGCTTTCTGACAGGGGACGAGCAGTACTTC
-,TRBJ2-1,16,TRBV9,TRBD2,CASSVEPGLPYNEQFF,TGTGCCAGCAGCGTAGAACCGGGACTACCCTACAATGAGCAGTTCTTC
-,TRBJ2-7,11,TRBV13,-,CASSSVGEQYF,TGTGCCAGCAGCTCGGTGGGCGAGCAGTACTTC
many,TRBJ1-2,14,TRBV5-1,-,CASSLGQGNYGYTF,TGCGCCAGCAGCTTGGGGCAGGGGAACTATGGCTACACCTTC
many,TRBJ1-3,14,TRBV20-1,-,CSARGDSLGNTIYF,TGCAGTGCTAGAGGTGACTCTCTGGGAAACACCATATATTTT
-,TRBJ1-1,15,TRBV20-1,-,CSARDPRVSHTEAFF,TGCAGTGCTAGAGATCCCAGGGTAAGTCACACTGAAGCTTTCTTT
many,TRBJ2-1,20,TRBV5-1,TRBD1,CASSLDFGQGISVMDHEQFF,TGCGCCAGCAGCTTGGACTTTGGACAGGGGATCTCAGTCATGGACCATGAGCAGTTCTTC
-,TRBJ2-3,19,TRBV14,-,CASSQEVPSGPRSTDTQYF,TGCGCCAGCAGCCAAGAAGTTCCCAGTGGCCCAAGAAGCACAGATACGCAGTATTTT
-,TRBJ2-7,14,TRBV29-1,TRBD1,CSFAPGQGSYEQYF,TGCAGCTTCGCACCGGGACAGGGGTCCTACGAGCAGTACTTC
-,TRBJ2-7,15,TRBV29-1,TRBD1,CSVEEAGQGFYEQYF,TGCAGCGTTGAAGAGGCGGGACAGGGCTTCTACGAGCAGTACTTC
many,TRBJ2-5,16,TRBV11-2,-,CASSLGGLAGQETQYF,TGTGCCAGCAGCTTAGGAGGTCTAGCAGGACAAGAGACCCAGTACTTC
many,TRBJ2-3,14,TRBV2,-,CASSGSSPTDTQYF,TGTGCCAGCAGTGGGTCTAGCCCCACAGATACGCAGTATTTT